Shown below are 19 T cell receptor beta chains from a single sample sequenced in a study of CD8 T cells in ankylosing spondylitis. TCRdb re-derived calls from the 5' RACE reads in MiXCR, one entry per CDR3 protein. The table shows 350,000 or so distinct CDR3 sequences, with over 12% occurring only once. The sequenced material came from blood, either unsorted or a sorted T cell fraction (not recorded which). These receptors came from a male donor with ankylosing spondylitis or in good health (not recorded which).

Only a few counts were recorded for this clonotype. The genes are TRBV6-2 or TRBV6-3 and TRBJ2-2, with D possibly being TRBD2 (5 bases). V gave up 3 bases and J gave up 7 bases, with 12 bases separating them. The CDR3 is made up of 14 amino acids. The germline gives CDR1 MNHEY, CDR2 SVGEGT. Written as DNA, the CDR3 is TGTGCCAGCAGTTATGTGGGAGTGGACGGGGAGCTGTTTTTT. Its protein product is CASSYVGVDGELFF.

V and J are TRBV12-5 and TRBJ2-1; 10 positions agree with TRBD2. CDR1 and CDR2 (germline): LGHNT, FRNRAP. This CDR3 spans 16 amino acids. V shed 0 bases, J shed 6 bases, and the junction held 5 bases outside the gene matches. Here the CDR3 DNA reads TGTGCTAGTGGTTTGGTAATAGCGGGGGGCGGCAATGAGCAGTTCTTC. Translating gives CASGLVIAGGGNEQFF.

This clonotype was counted a few times. The chain carries TRBV29-1 and TRBJ2-1; TRBD1 matches at 10 bases. This CDR3 comprises 15 residues. J lost 2 bases, V lost 4 bases, and 5 bases had no gene match. Germline V gives CDR1 SQVTM, CDR2 ANQGSEA. In nucleotides, the CDR3 is TGCAGCGTTGGGCTTGGGACAGGGGCCTACAATGAGCAGTTCTTC. It specifies CSVGLGTGAYNEQFF.

This clonotype appeared a few times. The CDR3 loop reads CASSTEWGELFF. The CDR3 DNA sequence: TGTGCCAGCAGTACCGAATGGGGGGAGCTGTTTTTT. The rearrangement joins TRBV27 to TRBJ2-2; no reliable D call. In germline, CDR1 is MNHEY, CDR2 SMNVEV (reference sequence). V gave up 5 bases and J gave up 8 bases, with 9 bases separating them. This CDR3 has 12 amino acids.

This clonotype has at least ten counts. J is TRBJ2-7 and V is TRBV20-1; possibly TRBD1 for D (6 bases). The germline V gene encodes CDR1 DFQATT and CDR2 SNEGSKA (reference sequence). The germline V and J ends were trimmed by 4 bases and 3 bases, with 13 bases remaining between them. This CDR3 has 13 residues. The CDR3 nucleotides are TGCAGTGCTACGGCAGGGGATCTCTACGAGCAGTACTTC. Its translation: CSATAGDLYEQYF.

Only a few counts were recorded for this clonotype. The chain couples TRBV11-1 to TRBJ2-3; a weak D match, TRBD1 (5 bases). The CDR3 is made up of 18 amino acids. In germline, CDR1 is SGHAT, CDR2 FQDESV (reference sequence). V lost 5 bases to trimming and J lost 3 bases, with 24 bases between them. In nucleotides, the CDR3 is TGTGCCAGCAGCCCCATGTATGGGGAAGGGGTAGCAACAGATACGCAGTATTTT. This translates into CASSPMYGEGVATDTQYF.

The rearrangement joins TRBV10-3 to TRBJ2-7; D is perhaps TRBD1 or TRBD2 (5 bases each). The V end was cut by 4 bases, the J end by 0 bases, with 10 bases between. The CDR3 covers 14 residues. CDR1 and CDR2 (germline): ENHRY, SYGVKD. CDR3 protein: CAISARGNSYEQYF. CDR3 in DNA: TGTGCCATCAGTGCGAGGGGAAACTCCTACGAGCAGTACTTC.

At least ten counts were recorded for this clonotype. The rearrangement links TRBV29-1 to TRBJ2-7; D possibly corresponds to TRBD1 (6 bases). CDR3 length: 13 amino acids. V dropped 2 bases and J dropped 1 base, with 9 bases sitting between them. CDR1 SQVTM and CDR2 ANQGSEA come from the germline V gene. CDR3 coding DNA: TGCAGCGTTGAATTAGGGGGATCCTACGAGCAGTACTTC. This encodes CSVELGGSYEQYF.

The gene calls are TRBV2 and TRBJ1-6, with 8 positions matching TRBD1. This CDR3 is built from 14 residues. Germline V gene data show CDR1 as SNHLY and CDR2 as FYNNEI. Unmatched junction bases numbered 6, after V lost 5 bases and J lost 9 bases. CDR3 amino acids: CASSRQGSGSPLHF. CDR3 coding DNA: TGTGCCAGCAGTCGACAGGGGAGCGGTTCACCCCTCCACTTT.

The gene calls are TRBV20-1 and TRBJ2-1; 10 nucleotides agree with TRBD2. This CDR3 comprises 13 residues. Germline trimming cut 1 base from V and 10 bases from J; bases unmatched to any gene: 4. Germline assignment: CDR1 DFQATT and CDR2 SNEGSKA (reference sequence). The CDR3 is CSARGILAGEQFF. The CDR3 nucleotides read TGCAGTGCTAGAGGAATACTAGCGGGAGAGCAGTTCTTC.

The gene calls are TRBV4-1 and TRBJ2-7; 10 nucleotides agree with TRBD1. V lost 0 bases and J lost 12; bases outside the gene matches: 11. The CDR3 totals 15 residues. Germline CDR1 and CDR2: MGHRA and YSYEKL. The CDR3 DNA follows: TGCGCCAGCAGCCAAGAAATGACAGGGGGCGTCCATCGGTACTTC. Translation gives CASSQEMTGGVHRYF.

This clonotype was observed at least ten times. V is TRBV5-1 and J is TRBJ1-1, with D hard to call. CDR1 SGHRS and CDR2 YFSETQ come from the germline V gene. CDR3 length: 14 amino acids. V lost 0 bases, J lost 1 base, and 7 bases lay in between. The CDR3 DNA follows: TGCGCCAGCAGCTTGGGAGCGGCGAACACTGAAGCTTTCTTT. This encodes CASSLGAANTEAFF.

The chain employs TRBV7-9 and TRBJ2-1, with TRBD2 matching 10 bases. Per germline, CDR1 SEHNR and CDR2 FQNEAQ (reference sequence). The CDR3 has 15 amino acids. The V gene end was trimmed by 5 bases and the J gene end by 7 bases; junction bases not matched to a gene: 8. DNA for the CDR3: TGTGCCAGCAGCGCCAGCGGGGGGGCCAAAAATGAGCAGTTCTTC. This encodes CASSASGGAKNEQFF. The variable domain in full, completed from reference TRBV7-9 and TRBJ2-1, reads DTGVSQNPRHKITKRGQNVTFRCDPISEHNRLYWYRQTLGQGPEFLTYFQNEAQLEKSRLLSDRFSAERPKGSFSTLEIQRTEQGDSAMYLCASSASGGAKNEQFFGPGTRLTVL.

A single count supports this clonotype. The chain combines TRBV13 with TRBJ2-1; D gene unclear. The J call may be wrong; the DNA end is better matched by TRBJ2-7. The CDR3 is 15 amino acids. Germline assignment: CDR1 PRHDT and CDR2 FYEKMQ (reference sequence). The CDR3 bases are TGTGCCAGCAGCCCCCCAAGCCCCGTTGGGAATGAGCAGTACTTC. It specifies CASSPPSPVGNEQYF.

The V gene is TRBV12-3 or TRBV12-4, the J gene TRBJ1-1; 11 bases are shared with TRBD1. The CDR3 is made up of 14 amino acids. The trim removed 8 bases at V and 4 bases at J, leaving 6 bases unmatched. In DNA, the CDR3 is TGTGCCAGCGGTCGGGGGACAGGGGGCACTGAAGCTTTCTTT. This sequence encodes CASGRGTGGTEAFF.

This clonotype turned up a few times. The chain combines TRBV7-2 with TRBJ2-3; 12 bases line up with TRBD2. CDR3 length: 14 residues. V was clipped by 5 bases and J by 6 bases; unmatched bases: 3. Germline V gives CDR1 SGHTA, CDR2 FQGNSA. The CDR3 nucleotides are TGTGCCAGCAGCCGTACTAGCGGGGGGGATACGCAGTATTTT. This encodes CASSRTSGGDTQYF.

This clonotype was observed a few times. The chain links TRBV12-3 or TRBV12-4 to TRBJ1-2; D is unclear. The ends were cut back, 5 bases at V and 4 bases at J, with 11 bases in the middle. The CDR3 sequence is 13 residues long. The CDR3 protein is CASSASPSYGYTF. DNA for the CDR3: TGTGCCAGCAGTGCCTCCCCCTCCTATGGCTACACCTTC.

The chain combines TRBV12-3 or TRBV12-4 with TRBJ1-5, with D maybe TRBD1 (5 bases). Trimming took off 4 bases at V and 3 bases at J, with 10 bases between the two ends. The CDR3 loop spans 14 amino acids. The CDR3 DNA reads TGTGCCAGCAGTTGGGACGGCTACAATCAGCCCCAGCATTTT. Protein sequence: CASSWDGYNQPQHF.

This clonotype was observed a few times. This chain uses TRBV5-1 with TRBJ1-1; maybe TRBD1 (5 bases). The CDR3 has 14 amino acids. V shed 4 bases and J shed 4 bases, with 14 bases lying between them. Germline CDR1 reads SGHRS; CDR2 reads YFSETQ. The CDR3 spells CASSLGVGTTEAFF. DNA for the CDR3: TGCGCCAGCAGCCTAGGGGTCGGAACCACTGAAGCTTTCTTT.